A selection of T cell receptor beta chains follows, all from one sample in a study of a mutant IDH1 vaccine in newly diagnosed glioma. For these TCRs, the target antigens are not known. Only in-frame clones appear in the TCRdb table, and some are missing; sequencing was by immunoSEQ multiplex PCR. Of around 27,000 clones in the sample, around 77% were seen once. Material: PBMCs, obtained from a glioma patient whose treatment included an IDH1 peptide vaccine. The receptors shown here come from a woman under 30 with glioma. Both conserved end residues are part of each CDR3. Fields, in order: J gene, D gene, clone size, V gene, CDR3 DNA, CDR3 protein. D genes are given only for firm matches. Not all rows give a size; the values are once, few, many and, for expanded clones, a class.

>TRBJ1-2|TRBD1|-|TRBV7-2
TGTGCCAGCAGCTTACTGACAGGGGATTATGGCTACACCTTC
CASSLLTGDYGYTF
>TRBJ2-5|-|-|TRBV6-5
TGTGCCAGCAGTCTGTTGGGGCCCCAAGAGACCCAGTACTTC
CASSLLGPQETQYF
>TRBJ2-1|-|-|TRBV5-1
TGCGCCAGCGGGTCTGGCCGGTCAATAGCAAATGAGCAGTTCTTC
CASGSGRSIANEQFF
>TRBJ1-2|TRBD1|-|TRBV2
TGTGCCAGCAGCCCCCGGGGGGACAGGGACCTTTATGGCTACACCTTC
CASSPRGDRDLYGYTF
>TRBJ2-7|TRBD2|-|TRBV5-1
TGCGCCAGCAGCGAGCCGAGCGGGAGGGTACGGAACGAGCAGTACTTC
CASSEPSGRVRNEQYF
>TRBJ2-7|TRBD2|-|TRBV6-5
TGTGCCATCAAACCCGGCGCTAGCGGGACCTACGAGCAGTACTTC
CAIKPGASGTYEQYF
>TRBJ2-5|-|-|TRBV7-9
TGTGCCAGCAGCCGAGACGGTAAGGCCCAGTACTTC
CASSRDGKAQYF
>TRBJ1-1|TRBD1|few|TRBV10-3
TGTGCCATCAGGGGACAGGGGAAGGACACTGAAGCTTTCTTT
CAIRGQGKDTEAFF
>TRBJ2-1|TRBD2|-|TRBV7-9
TGTGCCAGCAGCGCCCGACTAGCGGGCTACAACAATGAGCAGTTCTTC
CASSARLAGYNNEQFF
>TRBJ2-7|TRBD1|-|TRBV29-1
TGCAGCGCCTCGGACAGGGGGGCCTCCTACGAGCAGTACTTC
CSASDRGASYEQYF
>TRBJ2-7|TRBD1|few|TRBV25-1
TGTGCCAGCAGTTCCCCTCCGGCCACACAGGGGGCAAACGAGCAGTACTTC
CASSSPPATQGANEQYF
>TRBJ1-2|TRBD1|-|TRBV29-1
TGCAGCGGTGGGGACAGCCTTAACTATGGCTACACCTTC
CSGGDSLNYGYTF
>TRBJ2-2|-|few|TRBV19
TGTGCCAGTAAGGAGAACACCGGGGAGCTGTTTTTT
CASKENTGELFF
>TRBJ1-1|TRBD1|few|TRBV6-4
TGTGCCAGCAGTGAACAGGGGGGGAACACTGAAGCTTTCTTT
CASSEQGGNTEAFF
>TRBJ2-6|-|-|TRBV11-2
TGTGCCAGCAGCTCAGGGTCTGGGGCCAACGTCCTGACTTTC
CASSSGSGANVLTF
>TRBJ1-1|-|few|TRBV30
TGTGCCTGGAGTGTAATCGGCGAAGCTTTCTTT
CAWSVIGEAFF
>TRBJ2-1|TRBD2|-|TRBV9
TGTGCCAGCACCTCCGCGGGGGCCTACAATGAGCAGTTCTTC
CASTSAGAYNEQFF
>TRBJ2-3|-|-|TRBV29-1
TGCAGCTTTTATTCGAGGGGGGCGCGTACGCAGTATTTT
CSFYSRGARTQYF
>TRBJ2-2|-|once|TRBV4-1
TGCGCCAGCAGCCCAACTTCCGGGACACCGAACACCGGGGAGCTGTTTTTT
CASSPTSGTPNTGELFF
>TRBJ2-2|-|few|TRBV9
TGTGCCAGCAGCCCCCGGGGTGGGGCGAACACCGGGGAGCTGTTTTTT
CASSPRGGANTGELFF
>TRBJ1-5|-|-|TRBV6-4
TGTGCCAGCAGTGAAGTCGGGGGGAGTCAGCCCCAGCATTTT
CASSEVGGSQPQHF
>TRBJ1-3|-|-|TRBV5-1
TGCGCCAGCAGCTTGGGAACGATTAGCTCTGGAAACACCATATATTTT
CASSLGTISSGNTIYF
>TRBJ2-3|TRBD2|-|TRBV7-8
TGTGCCAGCAGCCCCCGGACTAGCGGGGGCACAGATACGCAGTATTTT
CASSPRTSGGTDTQYF
>TRBJ2-1|-|-|TRBV5-1
TGCGCCAGCAGCTTGGACCAAACTCGGGATGAGCAGTTCTTC
CASSLDQTRDEQFF
>TRBJ2-1|-|-|TRBV7-2
TGTGCCAGCAGCTCATGGACATGGGGGGTCTTC
CASSSWTWGVF
>TRBJ1-2|TRBD1|-|TRBV2
TGTGCCACCAGGGGGCAGGAAAACTATGGCTACACCTTC
CATRGQENYGYTF
>TRBJ1-2|-|few|TRBV30
TGTGCCGGGGGAGGGGTTAACTATGGCTACACCTTC
CAGGGVNYGYTF
>TRBJ1-1|TRBD1|-|TRBV6-1
TGTGCCAGCAGTGCGAGGGACAGGGGGAACACTGAAGCTTTCTTT
CASSARDRGNTEAFF
>TRBJ1-2|-|-|TRBV5-1
TGCGCCAGCAGCTTGGATTGGGGGACAAACTATGGCTACACCTTC
CASSLDWGTNYGYTF